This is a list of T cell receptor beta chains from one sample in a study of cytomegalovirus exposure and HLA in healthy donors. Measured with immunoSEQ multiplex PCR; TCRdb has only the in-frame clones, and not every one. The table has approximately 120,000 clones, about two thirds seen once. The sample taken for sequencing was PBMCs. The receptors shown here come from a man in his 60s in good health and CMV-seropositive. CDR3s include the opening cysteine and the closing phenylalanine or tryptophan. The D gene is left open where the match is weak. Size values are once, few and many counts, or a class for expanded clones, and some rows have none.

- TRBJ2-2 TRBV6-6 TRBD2 CASKTSNTGELFF TGTGCCAGCAAGACTAGCAACACCGGGGAGCTGTTTTTT
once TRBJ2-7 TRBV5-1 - CASSYAGTANYEQYF TGCGCCAGCAGCTACGCCGGGACTGCGAACTACGAGCAGTACTTC
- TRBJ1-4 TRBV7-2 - CASSLRGYGEKLFF TGTGCCAGCAGCTTAAGGGGATATGGAGAAAAACTGTTTTTT
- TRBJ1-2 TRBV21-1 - CASSPRDRIAYGYTF TGTGCCAGCAGCCCCCGGGACAGGATAGCCTATGGCTACACCTTC
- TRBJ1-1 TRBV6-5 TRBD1 CASSANRGSITEAFF TGTGCCAGCAGTGCAAACAGGGGTAGTATCACTGAAGCTTTCTTT
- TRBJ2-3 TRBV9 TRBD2 CASSVDSGGTDTQYF TGTGCCAGCAGCGTAGACAGCGGGGGCACAGATACGCAGTATTTT
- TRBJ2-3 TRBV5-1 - CASTRQGLTDTQYF TGCGCCAGCACCCGACAGGGACTCACAGATACGCAGTATTTT
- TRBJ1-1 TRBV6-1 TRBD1 CASSALRGSNTEAFF TGTGCCAGCAGTGCCCTCAGGGGGTCGAACACTGAAGCTTTCTTT
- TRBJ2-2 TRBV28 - CATWGAGELFF TGTGCCACCTGGGGAGCCGGGGAGCTGTTTTTT
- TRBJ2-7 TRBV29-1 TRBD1 CSVRGTGLYEQYF TGCAGCGTTCGGGGGACAGGGCTCTACGAGCAGTACTTC
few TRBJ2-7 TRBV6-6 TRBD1 CASSPPPSTGLDEQYF TGTGCCAGCAGCCCACCTCCCTCGACAGGGCTTGACGAGCAGTACTTC
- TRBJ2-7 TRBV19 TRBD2 CASSIRLAGRAYEQYF TGTGCCAGTAGTATCCGGCTAGCGGGCAGAGCCTACGAGCAGTACTTC
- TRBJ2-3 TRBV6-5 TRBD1 CATRLLGQGIDTQYF TGTGCCACGAGATTGCTGGGACAGGGCATAGATACGCAGTATTTT
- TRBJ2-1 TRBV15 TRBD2 CATSRELPAGGWGEQFF TGTGCCACCAGCAGAGAGCTCCCAGCGGGGGGCTGGGGTGAGCAGTTCTTC
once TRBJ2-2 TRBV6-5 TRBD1 CASRGQGRSTGELFF TGTGCCAGCAGGGGACAGGGCAGGAGCACCGGGGAGCTGTTTTTT
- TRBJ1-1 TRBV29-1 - CSVGQVTEAFF TGCAGCGTTGGACAGGTGACTGAAGCTTTCTTT
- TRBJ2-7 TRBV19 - CASRRGSTAPYEQYF TGTGCCAGTAGAAGGGGTTCGACAGCGCCCTACGAGCAGTACTTC
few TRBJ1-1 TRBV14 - CASSRNRDTEAFF TGTGCCAGCAGCCGAAACAGGGACACTGAAGCTTTCTTT
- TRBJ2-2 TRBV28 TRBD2 CASSMVGGSTGELFF TGTGCCAGCAGTATGGTGGGGGGGTCCACCGGGGAGCTGTTTTTT
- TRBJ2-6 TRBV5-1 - CASSPAGANVLTF TGCGCCAGCAGCCCCGCGGGGGCCAACGTCCTGACTTTC
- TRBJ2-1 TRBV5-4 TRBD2 CASSLPSSGGSSYNEQFF TGTGCCAGCAGCTTGCCCAGTAGCGGGGGTAGCTCCTACAATGAGCAGTTCTTC
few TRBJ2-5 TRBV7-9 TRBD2 CASRSGGAEETQYF TGTGCCAGCAGGAGCGGGGGGGCCGAAGAGACCCAGTACTTC
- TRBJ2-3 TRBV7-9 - CASSPGGGPDTQYF TGTGCCAGCAGCCCAGGAGGGGGCCCAGATACGCAGTATTTT
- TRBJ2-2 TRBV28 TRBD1 CASAIPGQGAYTGELFF TGTGCCAGCGCTATCCCGGGACAGGGGGCGTACACCGGGGAGCTGTTTTTT
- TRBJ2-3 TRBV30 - CAWSSPPSTDTQYF TGTGCCTGGAGTAGCCCCCCTAGCACAGATACGCAGTATTTT
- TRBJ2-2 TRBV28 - CASRGVGGELFF TGTGCCAGCAGAGGGGTGGGGGGGGAGCTGTTTTTT